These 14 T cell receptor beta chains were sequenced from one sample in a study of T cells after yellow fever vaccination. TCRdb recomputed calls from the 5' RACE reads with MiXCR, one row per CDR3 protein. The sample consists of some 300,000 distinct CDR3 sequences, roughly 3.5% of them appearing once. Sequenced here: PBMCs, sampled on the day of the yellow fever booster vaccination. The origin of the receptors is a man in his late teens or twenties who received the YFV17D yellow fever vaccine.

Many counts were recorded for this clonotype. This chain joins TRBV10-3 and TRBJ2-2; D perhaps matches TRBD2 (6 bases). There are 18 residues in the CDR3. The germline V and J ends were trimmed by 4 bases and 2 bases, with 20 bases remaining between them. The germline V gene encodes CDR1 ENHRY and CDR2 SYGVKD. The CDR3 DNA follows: TGTGCCATCAGTGGGAATAGCGGCTCGAACTCCAACACCGGGGAGCTGTTTTTT. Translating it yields CAISGNSGSNSNTGELFF.

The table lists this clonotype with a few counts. The CDR3 nucleotides are TGTGCCAGCAGCCAATCTGTGATGCCGGACAGGGCCCGCTACGAGCAGTACTTC. Translated, it gives CASSQSVMPDRARYEQYF. The rearrangement joins TRBV3-2 to TRBJ2-7; the D call in the table, TRBD1, was not verified against the DNA. TRBV3-2 is shown as a pseudogene. CDR3 size: 18 residues.

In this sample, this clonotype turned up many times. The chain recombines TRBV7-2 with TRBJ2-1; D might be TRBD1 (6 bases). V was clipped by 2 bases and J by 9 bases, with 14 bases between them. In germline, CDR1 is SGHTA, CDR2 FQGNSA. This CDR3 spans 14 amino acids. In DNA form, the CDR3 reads TGTGCCAGCAGCTTACTCCGACAAGGGGGTGAGCAGTTCTTC. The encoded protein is CASSLLRQGGEQFF.

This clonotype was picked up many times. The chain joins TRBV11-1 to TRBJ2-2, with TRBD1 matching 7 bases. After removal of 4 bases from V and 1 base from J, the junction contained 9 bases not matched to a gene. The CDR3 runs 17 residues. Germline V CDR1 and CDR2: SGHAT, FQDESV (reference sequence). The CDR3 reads CASSSDDRVLNTGELFF. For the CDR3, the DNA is TGTGCCAGCAGCTCAGACGACAGGGTTTTGAACACCGGGGAGCTGTTTTTT. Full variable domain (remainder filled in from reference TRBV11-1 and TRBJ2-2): EAEVAQSPRYKITEKSQAVAFWCDPISGHATLYWYRQILGQGPELLVQFQDESVVDDSQLPKDRFSAERLKGVDSTLKIQPAELGDSAMYLCASSSDDRVLNTGELFFGEGSRLTVL.

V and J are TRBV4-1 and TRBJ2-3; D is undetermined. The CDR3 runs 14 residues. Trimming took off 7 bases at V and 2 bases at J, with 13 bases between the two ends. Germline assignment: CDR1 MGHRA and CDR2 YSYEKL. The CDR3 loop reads CASTWFGFTDTQYF. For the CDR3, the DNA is TGCGCCAGCACCTGGTTTGGCTTCACAGATACGCAGTATTTT.

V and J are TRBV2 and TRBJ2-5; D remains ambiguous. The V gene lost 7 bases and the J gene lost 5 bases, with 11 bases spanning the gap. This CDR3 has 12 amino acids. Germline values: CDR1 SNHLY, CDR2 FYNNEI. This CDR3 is CASTLRAETQYF. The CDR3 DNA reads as TGTGCCAGCACTCTTCGAGCGGAGACCCAGTACTTC.

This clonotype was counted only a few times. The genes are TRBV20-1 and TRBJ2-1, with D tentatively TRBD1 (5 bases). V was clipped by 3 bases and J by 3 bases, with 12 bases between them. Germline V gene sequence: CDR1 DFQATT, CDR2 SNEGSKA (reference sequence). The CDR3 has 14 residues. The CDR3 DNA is TGCAGTGCTAGGGACACCAGGGTCTACAATGAGCAGTTCTTC. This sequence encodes CSARDTRVYNEQFF.

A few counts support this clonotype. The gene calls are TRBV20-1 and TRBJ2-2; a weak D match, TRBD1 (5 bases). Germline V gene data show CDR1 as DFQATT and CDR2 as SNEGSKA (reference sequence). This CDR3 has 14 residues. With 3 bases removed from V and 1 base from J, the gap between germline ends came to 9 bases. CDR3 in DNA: TGCAGTGCTAGTTCTAGGGGGAACACCGGGGAGCTGTTTTTT. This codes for CSASSRGNTGELFF.

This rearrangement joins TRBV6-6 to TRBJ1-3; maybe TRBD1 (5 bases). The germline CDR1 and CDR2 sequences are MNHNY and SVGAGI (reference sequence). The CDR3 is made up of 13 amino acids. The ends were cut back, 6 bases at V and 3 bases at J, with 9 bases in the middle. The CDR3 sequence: CASSRDGGNTIYF. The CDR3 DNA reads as TGTGCCAGCAGCCGGGACGGTGGAAACACCATATATTTT.

The CDR3 sequence: CASSHRLAGEYNEQFF. As DNA, the CDR3 is TGTGCCAGCAGCCACCGACTAGCGGGGGAATACAATGAGCAGTTCTTC. This chain uses TRBV14 with TRBJ2-1; 12 nucleotides agree with TRBD2. V shed 3 bases, J shed 4 bases, and the junction held 4 bases outside the gene matches. CDR3 size: 16 residues. Germline CDR1 is SGHDN and CDR2 is FVKESK.

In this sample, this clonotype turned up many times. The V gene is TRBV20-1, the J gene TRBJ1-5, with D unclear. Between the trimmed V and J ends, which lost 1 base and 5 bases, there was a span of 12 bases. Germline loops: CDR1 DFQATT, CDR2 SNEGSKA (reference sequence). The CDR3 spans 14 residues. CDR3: CSARASQRDQPQHF. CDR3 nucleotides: TGCAGTGCTAGAGCCTCCCAGAGGGATCAGCCCCAGCATTTT.

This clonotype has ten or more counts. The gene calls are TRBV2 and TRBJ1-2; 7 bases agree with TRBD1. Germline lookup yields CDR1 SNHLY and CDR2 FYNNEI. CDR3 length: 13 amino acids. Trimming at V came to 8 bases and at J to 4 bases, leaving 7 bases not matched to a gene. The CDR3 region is CASRQGRGYGYTF. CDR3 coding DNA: TGTGCCAGCCGACAGGGTCGCGGCTATGGCTACACCTTC. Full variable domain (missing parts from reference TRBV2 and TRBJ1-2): EPEVTQTPSHQVTQMGQEVILRCVPISNHLYFYWYRQILGQKVEFLVSFYNNEISEKSEIFDDQFSVERPDGSNFTLKIRSTKLEDSAMYFCASRQGRGYGYTFGSGTRLTVV.

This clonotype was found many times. The CDR3 DNA follows: TGTGCCAGCAGCGTTCTCGGGAACGTTCTTAGCTACACCTTC. Translated, it gives CASSVLGNVLSYTF. The chain uses TRBV11-2 and TRBJ1-2; D unresolved. V lost 5 bases and J 9 bases, leaving 19 bases between the germline ends. This CDR3 comprises 14 residues. Germline values: CDR1 SGHAT, CDR2 FQNNGV.

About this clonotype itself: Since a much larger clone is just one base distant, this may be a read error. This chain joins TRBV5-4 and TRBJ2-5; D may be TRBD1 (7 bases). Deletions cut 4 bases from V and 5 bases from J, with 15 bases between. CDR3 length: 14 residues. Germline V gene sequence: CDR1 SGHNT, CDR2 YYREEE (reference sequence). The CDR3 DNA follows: TGTGCCAGCAGCCGAAAGGGGGCGGGGGAGACCCAGTACTTC. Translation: CASSRKGAGETQYF. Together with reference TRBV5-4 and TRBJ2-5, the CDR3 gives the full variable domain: ETGVTQSPTHLIKTRGQQVTLRCSSQSGHNTVSWYQQALGQGPQFIFQYYREEENGRGNFPPRFSGLQFPNYSSELNVNALELDDSALYLCASSRKGAGETQYFGPGTRLLVL.